This TCR beta chain was captured in a study of T cells after yellow fever vaccination. The study's findings and limits: Although most clonotypes did not, a small share appeared in both CD4 and CD8 compartments. Faster peaking, at day 5 versus 15, marked a secondary response that was weaker. Among primary-vaccination clones, most reappeared after the booster, at about 95% for CD4 and about 90% for CD8.

TCRdb re-analysed the 5' RACE reads in MiXCR, keeping a single row per CDR3 protein. The data show over 300,000 distinct CDR3 sequences, with around 6.8% seen just once and roughly a sixth held by the top ten. Comment on this clonotype: Its target is not known.

V lost 7 bases to trimming and J lost 0 bases, with 24 bases between them. Per the germline V gene, CDR1 is SGHAT and CDR2 is FQDESV (reference sequence). There are 19 residues in the CDR3. The chain combines TRBV11-1 with TRBJ2-2, with no clear D. The specimen was PBMCs, collected more than 35 days after the first yellow fever vaccination. This TCR came from a man aged 18 to 29 who received the YFV17D yellow fever vaccine. The CDR3 here is CASTQSGILTPTNTGELFF. CDR3 coding DNA: TGTGCCAGCACCCAGTCCGGCATTTTGACCCCAACGAACACCGGGGAGCTGTTTTTT.